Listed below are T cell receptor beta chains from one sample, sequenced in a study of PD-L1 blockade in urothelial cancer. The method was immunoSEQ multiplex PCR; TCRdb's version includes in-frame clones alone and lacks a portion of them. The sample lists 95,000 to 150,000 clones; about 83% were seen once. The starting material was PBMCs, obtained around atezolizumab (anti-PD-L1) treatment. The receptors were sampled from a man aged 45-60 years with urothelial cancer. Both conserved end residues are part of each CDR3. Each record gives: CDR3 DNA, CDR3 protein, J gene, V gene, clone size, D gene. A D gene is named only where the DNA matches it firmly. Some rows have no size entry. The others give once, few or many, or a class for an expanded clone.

DNA: TGTGCCAGCAGCAGGGGGCAGAACAATGAAAAACTGTTTTTT; CDR3: CASSRGQNNEKLFF; J: TRBJ1-4; V: TRBV6-5; size: NA; D: TRBD1
DNA: TGTGCCAGCAGCTCAGGGGGGATCGGAAACATTCAGTACTTC; CDR3: CASSSGGIGNIQYF; J: TRBJ2-4; V: TRBV7-2; size: NA; D: NA
DNA: TGTGCCAGCAGCCCACGGGACTCTTCCAATGAGCAGTTCTTC; CDR3: CASSPRDSSNEQFF; J: TRBJ2-1; V: TRBV7-3; size: NA; D: NA
DNA: TGTGCCAGCAGCTTCCAGTCAGTGGTTAATGAGCAGTTCTTC; CDR3: CASSFQSVVNEQFF; J: TRBJ2-1; V: TRBV5-4; size: NA; D: NA
DNA: TGCGCCAGCGTCGCGGGAGGCCGCACAGATACGCAGTATTTT; CDR3: CASVAGGRTDTQYF; J: TRBJ2-3; V: TRBV5-1; size: NA; D: TRBD2
DNA: TGCGCCAGCAGCCAAGATAGCTCTAGCGGGTCCTACAATGAGCAGTTCTTC; CDR3: CASSQDSSSGSYNEQFF; J: TRBJ2-1; V: TRBV4-1; size: once; D: TRBD2
DNA: TGCGCCAGCAGCTTGGGGCGGGTAAGCTACGAGCAGTACTTC; CDR3: CASSLGRVSYEQYF; J: TRBJ2-7; V: TRBV5-1; size: NA; D: NA
DNA: TGCGCCAGCACGAAACCGGGACAGAGGAACAATGAGCAGTTCTTC; CDR3: CASTKPGQRNNEQFF; J: TRBJ2-1; V: TRBV5-1; size: NA; D: TRBD1
DNA: TGTGCCGGCAACAGGGGAGGCAATCAGCCCCAGCATTTT; CDR3: CAGNRGGNQPQHF; J: TRBJ1-5; V: TRBV28; size: NA; D: TRBD1
DNA: TGCGCCAGCAGCTTGTCAGGGGGGAACACTGAAGCTTTCTTT; CDR3: CASSLSGGNTEAFF; J: TRBJ1-1; V: TRBV5-1; size: few; D: TRBD1
DNA: TGTGCCAGCAGTCGGACACAGGGCACTGAAGCTTTCTTT; CDR3: CASSRTQGTEAFF; J: TRBJ1-1; V: TRBV7-2; size: NA; D: NA
DNA: TGTGCCAGCAGCCCATTCCCTAGCGGGAGATATGGGGCCAACGTCCTGACTTTC; CDR3: CASSPFPSGRYGANVLTF; J: TRBJ2-6; V: TRBV27; size: NA; D: TRBD2
DNA: TGTGCCAGCAGTGACCCCAGCTCTGGGGCCAACGTCCTGACTTTC; CDR3: CASSDPSSGANVLTF; J: TRBJ2-6; V: TRBV6-4; size: NA; D: NA
DNA: TGTGCCAGCAGCGTAGGTCTCGCGGGAGGGACAGATACGCAGTATTTT; CDR3: CASSVGLAGGTDTQYF; J: TRBJ2-3; V: TRBV9; size: NA; D: TRBD2
DNA: TGTGCCAGCAGTTTTGGGCGGGGCGCGTTGGGTGGCTACACCTTC; CDR3: CASSFGRGALGGYTF; J: TRBJ1-2; V: TRBV28; size: NA; D: NA
DNA: TGTGCCAGCAAGATTAGGACAAGCCAAGAAAAACTGTTTTTT; CDR3: CASKIRTSQEKLFF; J: TRBJ1-4; V: TRBV6-1; size: NA; D: NA